This T cell receptor beta chain was profiled in a study of Ad26.COV2.S vaccination and SARS-CoV-2 variants. Germline V gene lookup returns CDR1 GTSNPN and CDR2 SVGIG (reference sequence). Deletions cut 4 bases from V and 14 bases from J, with 15 bases between. The CDR3 runs to 12 residues. Treatment meaning: roughly 18 received Ad26.COV2.S at low or high dose, single or two shots; five or six received placebo; per-sample allocation not given. Sample collection was performed on day 63 after the first vaccine or placebo injection. The assay was immunoSEQ multiplex PCR, and TCRdb's table has in-frame clones only and misses some. This sample has some 500,000 clones; 89% occur once, and the top ten carry about 2.5%.

V usage is TRBV30 and J usage is TRBJ1-6, with a tentative D call TRBD1 (5 bases). This clonotype was obtained from a person between 18 and 65 years old who received the Ad26.COV2.S COVID-19 vaccine or a placebo. The sequences come from peripheral blood, collected in a trial of Ad26.COV2.S vaccine versus placebo. The CDR3 region is CAWTSGPRTLHF. The CDR3 DNA sequence: TGTGCCTGGACTTCAGGGCCTCGTACCCTCCACTTT.